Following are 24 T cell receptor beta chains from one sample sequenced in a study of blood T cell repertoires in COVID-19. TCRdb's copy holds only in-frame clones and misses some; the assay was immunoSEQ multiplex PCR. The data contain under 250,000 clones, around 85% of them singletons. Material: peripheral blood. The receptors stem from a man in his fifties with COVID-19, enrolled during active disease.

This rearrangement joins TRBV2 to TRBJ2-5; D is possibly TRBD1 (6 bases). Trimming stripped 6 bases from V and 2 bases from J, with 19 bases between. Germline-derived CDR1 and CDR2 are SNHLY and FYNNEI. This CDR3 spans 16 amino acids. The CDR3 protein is CASSLGQFGPQETQYF. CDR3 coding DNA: TGTGCCAGCAGCCTTGGACAGTTCGGCCCTCAAGAGACCCAGTACTTC.

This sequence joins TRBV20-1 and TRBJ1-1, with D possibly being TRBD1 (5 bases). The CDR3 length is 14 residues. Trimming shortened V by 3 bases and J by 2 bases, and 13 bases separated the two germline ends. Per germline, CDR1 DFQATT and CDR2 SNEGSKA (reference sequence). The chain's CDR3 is CSASPARVNTEAFF. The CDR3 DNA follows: TGCAGTGCTAGTCCTGCCAGGGTCAACACTGAAGCTTTCTTT.

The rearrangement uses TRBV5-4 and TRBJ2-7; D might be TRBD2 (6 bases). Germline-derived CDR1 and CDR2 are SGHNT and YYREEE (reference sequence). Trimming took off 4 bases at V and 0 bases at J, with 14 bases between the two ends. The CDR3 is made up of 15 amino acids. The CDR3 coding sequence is TGTGCCAGCAGCCAGGAGGCCGGGAGCTCCTACGAGCAGTACTTC. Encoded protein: CASSQEAGSSYEQYF.

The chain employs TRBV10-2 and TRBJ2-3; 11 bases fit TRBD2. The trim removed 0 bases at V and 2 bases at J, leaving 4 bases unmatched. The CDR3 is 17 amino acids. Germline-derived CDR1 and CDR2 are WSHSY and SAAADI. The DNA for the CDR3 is TGCGCCAGCAGTGAGTCCCTAGCGGGGGGCCCCACAGATACGCAGTATTTT. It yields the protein CASSESLAGGPTDTQYF.

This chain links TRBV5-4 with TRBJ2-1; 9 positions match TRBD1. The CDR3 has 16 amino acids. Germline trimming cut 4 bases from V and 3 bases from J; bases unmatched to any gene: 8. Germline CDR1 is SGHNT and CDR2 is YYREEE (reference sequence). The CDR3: CASSVGTGRGYNEQFF. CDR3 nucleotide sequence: TGTGCCAGCAGCGTCGGGACAGGGAGGGGCTACAATGAGCAGTTCTTC.

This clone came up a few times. In DNA form, the CDR3 reads TGTGCCAGCATACCAGCCCCGGGGGGACGCACTGAAGCTTTCTTT. Translation: CASIPAPGGRTEAFF. This chain links TRBV6-5 with TRBJ1-1, with a tentative D call TRBD1 (5 bases). Trimming stripped 7 bases from V and 4 bases from J, with 19 bases between. The CDR3 sequence is 15 residues long. Germline V gives CDR1 MNHEY, CDR2 SVGAGI.

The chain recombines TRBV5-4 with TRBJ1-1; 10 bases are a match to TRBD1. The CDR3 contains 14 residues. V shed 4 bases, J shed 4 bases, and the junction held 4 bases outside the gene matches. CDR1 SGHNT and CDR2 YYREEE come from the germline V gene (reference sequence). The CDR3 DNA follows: TGTGCCAGCAGCAACCGGGACAGGGGCACTGAAGCTTTCTTT. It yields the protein CASSNRDRGTEAFF.

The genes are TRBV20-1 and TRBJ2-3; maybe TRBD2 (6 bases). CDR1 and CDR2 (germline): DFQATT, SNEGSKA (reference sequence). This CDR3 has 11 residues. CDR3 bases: TGCGGGGGGTCCAGCACAGATACGCAGTATTTT. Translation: CGGSSTDTQYF.

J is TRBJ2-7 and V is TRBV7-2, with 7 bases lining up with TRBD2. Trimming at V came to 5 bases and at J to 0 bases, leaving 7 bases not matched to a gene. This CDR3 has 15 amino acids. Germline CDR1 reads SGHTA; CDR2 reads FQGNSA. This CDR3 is CASSERGQSSYEQYF. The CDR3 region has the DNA TGTGCCAGCAGCGAGCGGGGCCAGAGCTCCTACGAGCAGTACTTC.

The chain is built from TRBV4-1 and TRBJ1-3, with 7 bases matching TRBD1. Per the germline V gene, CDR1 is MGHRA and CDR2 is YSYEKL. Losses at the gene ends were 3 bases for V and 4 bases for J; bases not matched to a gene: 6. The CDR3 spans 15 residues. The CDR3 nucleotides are TGCGCCAGCAGCCAGCGGCAGGGGGACGGAAACACCATATATTTT. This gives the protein CASSQRQGDGNTIYF.

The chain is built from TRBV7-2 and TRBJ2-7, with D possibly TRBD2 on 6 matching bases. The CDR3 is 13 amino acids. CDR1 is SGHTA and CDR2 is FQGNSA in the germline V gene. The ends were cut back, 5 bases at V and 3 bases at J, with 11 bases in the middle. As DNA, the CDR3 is TGTGCCAGCAGCAAGGCGGGGAGCTACGAGCAGTACTTC. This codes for CASSKAGSYEQYF. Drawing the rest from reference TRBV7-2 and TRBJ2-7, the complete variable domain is GAGVSQSPSNKVTEKGKDVELRCDPISGHTALYWYRQSLGQGLEFLIYFQGNSAPDKSGLPSDRFSAERTGGSVSTLTIQRTQQEDSAVYLCASSKAGSYEQYFGPGTRLTVT.

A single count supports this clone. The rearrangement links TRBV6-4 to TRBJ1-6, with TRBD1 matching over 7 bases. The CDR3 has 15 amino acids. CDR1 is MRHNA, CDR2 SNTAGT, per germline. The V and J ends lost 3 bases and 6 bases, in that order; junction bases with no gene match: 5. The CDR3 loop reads CASSERQGFNSPLHF. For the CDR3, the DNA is TGTGCCAGCAGTGAGAGACAGGGTTTTAATTCACCCCTCCACTTT.

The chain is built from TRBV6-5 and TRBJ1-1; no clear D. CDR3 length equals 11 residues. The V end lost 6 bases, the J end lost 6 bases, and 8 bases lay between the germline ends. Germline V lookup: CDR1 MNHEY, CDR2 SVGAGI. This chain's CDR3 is CASSWRAEAFF. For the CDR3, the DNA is TGTGCCAGCAGCTGGAGGGCTGAAGCTTTCTTT.

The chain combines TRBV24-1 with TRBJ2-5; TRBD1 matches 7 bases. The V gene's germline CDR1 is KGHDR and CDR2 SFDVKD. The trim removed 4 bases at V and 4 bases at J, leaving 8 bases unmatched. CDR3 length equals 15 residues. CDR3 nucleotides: TGTGCCACCAGTGACCACAGGGGATTAGGAGAGACCCAGTACTTC. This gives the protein CATSDHRGLGETQYF.

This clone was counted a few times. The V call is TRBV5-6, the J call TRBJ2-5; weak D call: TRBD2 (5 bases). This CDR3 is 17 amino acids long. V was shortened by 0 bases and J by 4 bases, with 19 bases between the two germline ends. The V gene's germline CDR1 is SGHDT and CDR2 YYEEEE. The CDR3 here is CASSLVLSSMRVETQYF. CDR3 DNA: TGTGCCAGCAGCTTGGTATTGTCATCGATGCGGGTAGAGACCCAGTACTTC.

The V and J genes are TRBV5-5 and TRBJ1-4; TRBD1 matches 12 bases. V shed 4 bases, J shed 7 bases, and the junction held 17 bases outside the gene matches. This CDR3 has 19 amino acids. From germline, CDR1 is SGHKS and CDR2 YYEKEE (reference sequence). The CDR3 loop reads CASSPSLTGTGGGGEKLFF. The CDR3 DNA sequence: TGTGCCAGCAGCCCCTCTCTGACCGGGACAGGGGGCGGTGGTGAAAAACTGTTTTTT.

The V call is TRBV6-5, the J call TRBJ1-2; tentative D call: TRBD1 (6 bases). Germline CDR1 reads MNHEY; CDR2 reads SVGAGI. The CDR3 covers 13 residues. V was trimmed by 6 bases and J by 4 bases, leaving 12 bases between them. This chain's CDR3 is CASRGTLVYGYTF. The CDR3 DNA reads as TGTGCCAGCAGGGGGACACTGGTCTATGGCTACACCTTC.

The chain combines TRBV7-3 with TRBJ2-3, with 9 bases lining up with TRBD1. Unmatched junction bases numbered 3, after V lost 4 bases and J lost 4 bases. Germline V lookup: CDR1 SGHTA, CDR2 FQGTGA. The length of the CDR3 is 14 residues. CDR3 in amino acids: CASSSRQGADTQYF. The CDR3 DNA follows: TGTGCCAGCAGCTCGCGACAGGGGGCAGATACGCAGTATTTT.

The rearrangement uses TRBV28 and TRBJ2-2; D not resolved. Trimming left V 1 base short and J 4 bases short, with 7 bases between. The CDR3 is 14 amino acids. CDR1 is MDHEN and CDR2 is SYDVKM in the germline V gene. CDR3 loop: CASSLSGGTGELFF. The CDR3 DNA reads TGTGCCAGCAGTTTATCGGGTGGCACCGGGGAGCTGTTTTTT.

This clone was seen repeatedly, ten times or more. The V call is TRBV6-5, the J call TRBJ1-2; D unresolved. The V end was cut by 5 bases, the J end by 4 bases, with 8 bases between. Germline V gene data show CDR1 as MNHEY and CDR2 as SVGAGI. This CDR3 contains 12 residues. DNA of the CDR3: TGTGCCAGCAGTACCCTAGGCTATGGCTACACCTTC. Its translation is CASSTLGYGYTF.

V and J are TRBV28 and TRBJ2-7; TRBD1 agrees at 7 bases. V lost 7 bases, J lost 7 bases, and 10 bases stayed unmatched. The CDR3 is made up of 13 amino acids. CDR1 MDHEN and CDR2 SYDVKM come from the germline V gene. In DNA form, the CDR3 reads TGTGCCAGCACCCCAGACAGGGTCGGTGAGCAGTACTTC. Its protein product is CASTPDRVGEQYF.

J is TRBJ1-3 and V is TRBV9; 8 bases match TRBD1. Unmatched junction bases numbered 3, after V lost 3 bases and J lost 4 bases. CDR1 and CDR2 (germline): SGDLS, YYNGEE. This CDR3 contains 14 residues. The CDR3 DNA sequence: TGTGCCAGCAGCGGCAGGGGGCACGGAAACACCATATATTTT. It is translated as CASSGRGHGNTIYF.

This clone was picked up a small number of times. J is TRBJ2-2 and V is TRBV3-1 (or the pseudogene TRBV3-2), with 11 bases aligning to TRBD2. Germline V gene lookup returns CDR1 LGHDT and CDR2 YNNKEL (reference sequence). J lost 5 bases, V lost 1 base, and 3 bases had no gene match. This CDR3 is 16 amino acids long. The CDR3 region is CASSQATSGATGELFF. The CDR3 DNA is TGTGCCAGCAGCCAAGCGACTAGCGGGGCGACCGGGGAGCTGTTTTTT.

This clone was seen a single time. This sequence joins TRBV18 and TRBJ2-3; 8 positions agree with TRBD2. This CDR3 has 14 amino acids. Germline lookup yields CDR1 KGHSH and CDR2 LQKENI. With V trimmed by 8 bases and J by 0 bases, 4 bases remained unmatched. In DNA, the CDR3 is TGTGCCAGCACCGGGGGGGTTAGCACAGATACGCAGTATTTT. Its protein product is CASTGGVSTDTQYF.